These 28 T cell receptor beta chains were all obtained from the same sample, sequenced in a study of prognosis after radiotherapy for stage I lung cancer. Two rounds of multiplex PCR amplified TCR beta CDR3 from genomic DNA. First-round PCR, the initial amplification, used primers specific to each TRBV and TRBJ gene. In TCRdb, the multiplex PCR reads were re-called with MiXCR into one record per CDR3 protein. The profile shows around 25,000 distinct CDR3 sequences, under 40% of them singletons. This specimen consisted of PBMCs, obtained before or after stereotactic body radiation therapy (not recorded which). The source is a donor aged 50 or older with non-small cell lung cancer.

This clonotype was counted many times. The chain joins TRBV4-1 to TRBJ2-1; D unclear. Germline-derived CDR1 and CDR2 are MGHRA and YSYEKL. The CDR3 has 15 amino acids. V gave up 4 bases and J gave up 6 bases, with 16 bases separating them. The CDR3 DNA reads TGCGCCAGCAGCCCCCCGGACGGTCGGGCCAATGAGCAGTTCTTC. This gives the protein CASSPPDGRANEQFF.

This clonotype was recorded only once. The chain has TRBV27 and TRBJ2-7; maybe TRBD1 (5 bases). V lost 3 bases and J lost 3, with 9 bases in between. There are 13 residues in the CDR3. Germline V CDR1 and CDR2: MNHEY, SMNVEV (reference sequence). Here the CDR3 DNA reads TGTGCCAGCAGTTTTAGGGGAAACTACGAGCAGTACTTC. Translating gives CASSFRGNYEQYF.

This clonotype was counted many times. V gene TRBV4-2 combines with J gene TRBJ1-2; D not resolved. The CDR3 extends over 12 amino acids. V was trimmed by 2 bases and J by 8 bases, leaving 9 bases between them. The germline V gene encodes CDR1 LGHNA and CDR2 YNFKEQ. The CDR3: CASSQRVGGYTF. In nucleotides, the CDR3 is TGTGCCAGCAGCCAACGGGTCGGGGGCTACACCTTC.

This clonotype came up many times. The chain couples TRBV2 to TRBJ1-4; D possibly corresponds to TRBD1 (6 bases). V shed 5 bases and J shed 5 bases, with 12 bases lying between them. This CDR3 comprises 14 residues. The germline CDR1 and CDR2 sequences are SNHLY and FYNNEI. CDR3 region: CASSSTGMNEKLFF. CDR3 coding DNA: TGTGCCAGCAGTTCCACAGGGATGAATGAAAAACTGTTTTTT.

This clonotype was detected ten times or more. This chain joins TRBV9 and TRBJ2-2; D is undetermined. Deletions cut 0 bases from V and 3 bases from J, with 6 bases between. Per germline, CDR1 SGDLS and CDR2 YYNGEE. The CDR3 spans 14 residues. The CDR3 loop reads CASSVGVDTGELFF. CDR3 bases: TGTGCCAGCAGCGTAGGGGTTGACACCGGGGAGCTGTTTTTT.

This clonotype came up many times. The CDR3 loop is CASSLGREWGTGELFF. The DNA for the CDR3 is TGCGCCAGCAGCTTGGGACGGGAGTGGGGGACCGGGGAGCTGTTTTTT. The chain joins TRBV5-1 to TRBJ2-2, with D maybe TRBD2 (6 bases). The CDR3 extends over 16 amino acids. CDR1 and CDR2 (germline): SGHRS, YFSETQ. Trimming shortened V by 0 bases and J by 5 bases, and 14 bases separated the two germline ends. Complete variable domain (other parts from reference TRBV5-1 and TRBJ2-2): KAGVTQTPRYLIKTRGQQVTLSCSPISGHRSVSWYQQTPGQGLQFLFEYFSETQRNKGNFPGRFSGRQFSNSRSEMNVSTLELGDSALYLCASSLGREWGTGELFFGEGSRLTVL.

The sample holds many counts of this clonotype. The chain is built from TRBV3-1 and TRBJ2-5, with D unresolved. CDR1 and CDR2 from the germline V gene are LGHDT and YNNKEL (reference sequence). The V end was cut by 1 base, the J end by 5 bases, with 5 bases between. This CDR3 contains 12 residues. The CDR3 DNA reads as TGTGCCAGCAGCCAAGCAGCGGAGACCCAGTACTTC. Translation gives CASSQAAETQYF.

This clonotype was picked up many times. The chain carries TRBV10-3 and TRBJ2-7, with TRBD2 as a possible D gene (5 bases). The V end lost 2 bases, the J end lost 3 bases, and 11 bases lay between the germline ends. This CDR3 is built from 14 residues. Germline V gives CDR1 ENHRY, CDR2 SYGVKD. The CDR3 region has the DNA TGTGCCATCAGTGAGGGAGGTTGGGACTACGAGCAGTACTTC. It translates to CAISEGGWDYEQYF.

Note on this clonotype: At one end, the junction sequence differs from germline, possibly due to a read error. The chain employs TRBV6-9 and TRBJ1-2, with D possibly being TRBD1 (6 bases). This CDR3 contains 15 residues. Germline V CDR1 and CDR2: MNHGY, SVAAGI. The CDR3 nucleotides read TGTGCCAGCAGTTACACTACAGGGCCTAAATATGGATACACCTTC. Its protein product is CASSYTTGPKYGYTF.

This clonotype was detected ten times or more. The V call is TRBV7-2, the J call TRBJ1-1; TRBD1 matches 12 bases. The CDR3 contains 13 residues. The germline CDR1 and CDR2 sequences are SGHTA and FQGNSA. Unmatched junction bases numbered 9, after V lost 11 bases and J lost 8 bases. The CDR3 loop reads CASGDRGLTEAFF. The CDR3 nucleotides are TGTGCCTCCGGGGACAGGGGGCTGACAGAAGCTTTCTTT. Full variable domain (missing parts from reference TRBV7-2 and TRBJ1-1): GAGVSQSPSNKVTEKGKDVELRCDPISGHTALYWYRQSLGQGLEFLIYFQGNSAPDKSGLPSDRFSAERTGGSVSTLTIQRTQQEDSAVYLCASGDRGLTEAFFGQGTRLTVV.

For the CDR3, the DNA is TGTGCCAGCGGTCAACTTGCCGAAGGGGTCCATGGCTACACCTTC. Protein product: CASGQLAEGVHGYTF. The rearrangement uses TRBV6-1 and TRBJ1-2; perhaps TRBD1 as D (5 bases). From germline, CDR1 is MNHNS and CDR2 SASEGT. CDR3 length equals 15 residues. Trimming took off 8 bases at V and 6 bases at J, with 22 bases between the two ends.

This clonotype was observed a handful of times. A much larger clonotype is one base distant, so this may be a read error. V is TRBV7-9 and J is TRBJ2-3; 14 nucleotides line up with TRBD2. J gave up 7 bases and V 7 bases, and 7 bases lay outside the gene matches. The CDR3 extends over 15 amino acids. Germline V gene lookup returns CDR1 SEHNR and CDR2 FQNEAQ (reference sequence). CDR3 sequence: CASISGTSGRNTQYF. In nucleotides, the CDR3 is TGTGCCAGCATCTCCGGGACTAGCGGGAGAAATACGCAGTATTTT. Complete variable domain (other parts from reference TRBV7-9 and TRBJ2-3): DTGVSQNPRHKITKRGQNVTFRCDPISEHNRLYWYRQTLGQGPEFLTYFQNEAQLEKSRLLSDRFSAERPKGSFSTLEIQRTEQGDSAMYLCASISGTSGRNTQYFGPGTRLTVL.

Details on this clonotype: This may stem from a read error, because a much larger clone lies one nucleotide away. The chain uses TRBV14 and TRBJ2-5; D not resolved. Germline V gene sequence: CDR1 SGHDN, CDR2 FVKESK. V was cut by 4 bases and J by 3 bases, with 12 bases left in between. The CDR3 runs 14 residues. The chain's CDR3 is CASSRRRSKETQYF. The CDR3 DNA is TGTGCCAGCAGCCGTCGGCGGTCCAAAGAGACCCAGTACTTC.

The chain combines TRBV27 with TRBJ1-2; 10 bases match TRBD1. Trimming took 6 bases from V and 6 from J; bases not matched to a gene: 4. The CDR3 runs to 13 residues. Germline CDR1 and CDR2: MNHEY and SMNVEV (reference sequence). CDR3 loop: CASSRQGADGYTF. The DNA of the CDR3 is TGTGCCAGCAGCCGACAGGGGGCAGATGGCTACACCTTC.

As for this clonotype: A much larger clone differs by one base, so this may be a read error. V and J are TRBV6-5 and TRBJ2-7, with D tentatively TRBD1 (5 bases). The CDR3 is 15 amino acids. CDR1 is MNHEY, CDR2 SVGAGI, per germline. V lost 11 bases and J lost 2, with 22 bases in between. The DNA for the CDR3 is TGTGCCGACAGTTACTCGACAGACGGCCCCTACGAGCAGTACTTC. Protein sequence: CADSYSTDGPYEQYF.

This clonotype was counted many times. CDR3 loop: CASSARGSGTEAFF. CDR3 sequence (DNA): TGTGCCAGCAGCGCAAGGGGTTCTGGCACTGAAGCTTTCTTT. The rearrangement uses TRBV5-5 and TRBJ1-1; maybe TRBD1 (5 bases). CDR1 and CDR2 from the germline V gene are SGHKS and YYEKEE (reference sequence). This CDR3 has 14 residues. The ends were cut back, 4 bases at V and 4 bases at J, with 14 bases in the middle. Using reference TRBV5-5 and TRBJ1-1 for the parts outside the CDR3, the full variable domain is DAGVTQSPTHLIKTRGQQVTLRCSPISGHKSVSWYQQVLGQGPQFIFQYYEKEERGRGNFPDRFSARQFPNYSSELNVNALLLGDSALYLCASSARGSGTEAFFGQGTRLTVV.

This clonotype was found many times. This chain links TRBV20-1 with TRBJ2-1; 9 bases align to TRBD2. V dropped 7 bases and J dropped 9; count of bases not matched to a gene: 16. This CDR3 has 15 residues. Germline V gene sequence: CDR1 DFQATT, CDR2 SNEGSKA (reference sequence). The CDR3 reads CSVSLAGLGSFEQFF. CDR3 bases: TGCAGTGTCTCTCTAGCGGGACTAGGATCTTTTGAGCAGTTCTTC.

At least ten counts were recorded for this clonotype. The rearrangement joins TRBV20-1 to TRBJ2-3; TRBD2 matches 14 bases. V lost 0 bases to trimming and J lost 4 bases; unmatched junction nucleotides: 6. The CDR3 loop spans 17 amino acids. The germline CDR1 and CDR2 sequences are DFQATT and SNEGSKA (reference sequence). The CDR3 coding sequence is TGCAGTGCTAGAGATCGGAGACTAGCGGGAGGGGCAGATACGCAGTATTTT. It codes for CSARDRRLAGGADTQYF.

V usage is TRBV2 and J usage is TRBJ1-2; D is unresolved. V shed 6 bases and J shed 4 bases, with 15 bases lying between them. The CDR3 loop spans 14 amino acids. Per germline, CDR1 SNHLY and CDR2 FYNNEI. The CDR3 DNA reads TGTGCCAGCAGGTCGGCGGTTCGGTCCTATGGCTACACCTTC. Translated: CASRSAVRSYGYTF.

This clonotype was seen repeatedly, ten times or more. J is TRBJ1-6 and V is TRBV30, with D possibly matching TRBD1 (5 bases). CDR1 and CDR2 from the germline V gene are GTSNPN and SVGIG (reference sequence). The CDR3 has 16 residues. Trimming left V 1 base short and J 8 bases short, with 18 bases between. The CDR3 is CAWSASSGPVDSPLHF. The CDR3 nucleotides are TGTGCCTGGAGTGCGTCGTCGGGGCCGGTGGATTCACCCCTCCACTTT. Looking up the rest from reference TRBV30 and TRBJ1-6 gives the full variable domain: SQTIHQWPATLVQPVGSPLSLECTVEGTSNPNLYWYRQAAGRGLQLLFYSVGIGQISSEVPQNLSASRPQDRQFILSSKKLLLSDSGFYLCAWSASSGPVDSPLHFGNGTRLTVT.

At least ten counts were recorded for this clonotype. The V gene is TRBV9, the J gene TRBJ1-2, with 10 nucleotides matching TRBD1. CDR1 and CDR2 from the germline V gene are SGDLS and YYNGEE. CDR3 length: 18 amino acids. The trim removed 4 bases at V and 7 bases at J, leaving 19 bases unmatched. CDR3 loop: CASSQPLDRGPAKGGYTF. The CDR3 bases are TGTGCCAGCAGCCAACCCCTAGACAGGGGGCCTGCTAAGGGTGGCTACACCTTC.

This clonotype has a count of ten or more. CDR3 sequence reads: CASSLASRNGYTF. The CDR3 bases are TGTGCCAGCAGCTTAGCGAGCAGAAATGGCTACACCTTC. The chain joins TRBV7-2 to TRBJ1-2; no reliable D call. Trimming removed 0 bases from V and 6 bases from J, with 8 bases in between. The CDR3 is 13 amino acids. Per the germline V gene, CDR1 is SGHTA and CDR2 is FQGNSA. The full variable domain, rest sourced from reference TRBV7-2 and TRBJ1-2, is GAGVSQSPSNKVTEKGKDVELRCDPISGHTALYWYRQSLGQGLEFLIYFQGNSAPDKSGLPSDRFSAERTGGSVSTLTIQRTQQEDSAVYLCASSLASRNGYTFGSGTRLTVV.

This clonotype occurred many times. Written as DNA, the CDR3 is TGTGCCAGCTCACCACGGGGAGGTGACGAGCAGTACTTC. It encodes CASSPRGGDEQYF. The V gene is TRBV18, the J gene TRBJ2-7; D might be TRBD2 (6 bases). V lost 1 base and J 5 bases, leaving 9 bases between the germline ends. The CDR3 is 13 residues long. Germline values: CDR1 KGHSH, CDR2 LQKENI.

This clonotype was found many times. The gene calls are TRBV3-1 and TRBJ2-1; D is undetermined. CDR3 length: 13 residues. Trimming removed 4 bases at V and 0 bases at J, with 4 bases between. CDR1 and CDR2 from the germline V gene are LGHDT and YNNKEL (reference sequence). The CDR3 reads CASSLGSYNEQFF. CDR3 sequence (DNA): TGTGCCAGCAGCCTCGGCTCCTACAATGAGCAGTTCTTC.

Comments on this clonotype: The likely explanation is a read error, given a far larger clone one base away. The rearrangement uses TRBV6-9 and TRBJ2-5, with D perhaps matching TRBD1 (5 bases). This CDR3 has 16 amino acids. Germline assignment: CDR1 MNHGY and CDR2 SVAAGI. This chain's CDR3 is CVSSYSHPTAQETQYF. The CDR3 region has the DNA TGTGTCAGCAGTTACTCCCACCCGACAGCACAAGAGACCCAGTACTTC.

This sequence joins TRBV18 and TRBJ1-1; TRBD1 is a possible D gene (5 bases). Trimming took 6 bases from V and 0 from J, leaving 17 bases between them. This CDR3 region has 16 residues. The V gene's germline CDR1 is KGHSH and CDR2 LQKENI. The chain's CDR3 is CASSDNWGVMNTEAFF. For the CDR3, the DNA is TGTGCCAGCTCCGACAATTGGGGGGTGATGAACACTGAAGCTTTCTTT.

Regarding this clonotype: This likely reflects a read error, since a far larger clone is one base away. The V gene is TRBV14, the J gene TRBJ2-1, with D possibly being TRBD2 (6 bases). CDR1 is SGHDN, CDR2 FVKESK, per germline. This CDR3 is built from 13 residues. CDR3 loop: CANSPLEGLEQFF. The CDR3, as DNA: TGTGCCAACAGCCCCCTGGAGGGCCTTGAGCAGTTCTTC.

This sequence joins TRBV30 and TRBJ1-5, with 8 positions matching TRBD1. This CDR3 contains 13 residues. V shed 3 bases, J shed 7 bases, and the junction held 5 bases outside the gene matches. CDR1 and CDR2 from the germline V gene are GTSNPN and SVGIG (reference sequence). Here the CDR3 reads CAWSRGREQPQHF. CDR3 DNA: TGTGCCTGGAGCAGGGGGCGCGAGCAGCCCCAGCATTTT.